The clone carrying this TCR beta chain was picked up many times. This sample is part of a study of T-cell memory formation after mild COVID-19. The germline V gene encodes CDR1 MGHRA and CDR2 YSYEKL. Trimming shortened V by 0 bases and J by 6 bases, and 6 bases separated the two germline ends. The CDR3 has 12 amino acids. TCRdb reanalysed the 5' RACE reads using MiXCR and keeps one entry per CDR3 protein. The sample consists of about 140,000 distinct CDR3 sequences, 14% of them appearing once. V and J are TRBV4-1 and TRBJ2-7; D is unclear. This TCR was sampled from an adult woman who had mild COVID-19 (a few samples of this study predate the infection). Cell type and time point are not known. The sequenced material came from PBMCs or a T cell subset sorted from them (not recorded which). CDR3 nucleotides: TGCGCCAGCAGCCAAGATGCGATCGAGCAGTACTTC. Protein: CASSQDAIEQYF.